This TCR beta chain is drawn from a study of cytomegalovirus exposure and HLA in healthy donors. General study results and limits: Researchers reported in a later analysis that a missense DCLRE1C variant was tied to TCR beta V- and J-gene trimming.

Details on this clone: The antigen is not known.

PCR was performed using 60 Vbeta and 13 Jbeta primers. TCRdb's table, derived via immunoSEQ multiplex PCR, lists solely in-frame clones and lacks some. This sample has tens of thousands of clones, with 78% found just once. The clonotype originates from a male donor in good health and CMV-seropositive. Sequencing was done on a sample of PBMCs.

The CDR3 bases are TGTGCCACCAGCAGAGATCTCGGTGGAGGCGGGGTGTACAATGAGCAGTTCTTC. Protein product: CATSRDLGGGGVYNEQFF. The chain is built from TRBV15 and TRBJ2-1, with D maybe TRBD2 (6 bases). Looked up from germline, CDR1 is LNHNV and CDR2 is YYDKDF (reference sequence). CDR3 length: 18 residues. V was cut by 0 bases and J by 4 bases, with 19 bases left in between.